A selection of T cell receptor beta chains follows, all from one sample in a study of identical twins. TCRdb redid the calling of the 5' RACE reads with MiXCR, one entry per CDR3 protein. The sample has 500,000 to 600,000 distinct CDR3 sequences, approximately 22% seen once. These data were also filed under a second study, of T cells expressing NK-cell markers.

What was sequenced was CD4+ T cells sorted from blood. The source is a woman between 18 and 29 years old in good health. Each CDR3 is given with its conserved first and last residue. The order of the fields is CDR3 length, clone size, D gene, V gene, J gene, CDR3 protein, CDR3 DNA. A D gene is named only where the DNA matches it firmly. The size entry is marked missing in some rows and otherwise reads once, few, many or a size class.

cdr3_length: 14
clone_size: -
d_call: -
v_call: TRBV20-1
j_call: TRBJ1-4
cdr3_aa: CSAIPGYPNEKLFF
cdr3_nt: TGCAGTGCCATCCCGGGGTATCCTAATGAAAAACTGTTTTTT

cdr3_length: 12
clone_size: few
d_call: -
v_call: TRBV5-1
j_call: TRBJ1-4
cdr3_aa: CASSVAGEKLFF
cdr3_nt: TGCGCCAGCAGCGTGGCAGGTGAAAAACTGTTTTTT

cdr3_length: 16
clone_size: many
d_call: -
v_call: TRBV7-9
j_call: TRBJ2-2
cdr3_aa: CASSLFQGIYTGELFF
cdr3_nt: TGTGCCAGCAGCTTGTTTCAGGGGATCTACACCGGGGAGCTGTTTTTT

cdr3_length: 15
clone_size: few
d_call: -
v_call: TRBV9
j_call: TRBJ1-2
cdr3_aa: CASNVGTSKEYGYTF
cdr3_nt: TGTGCCAGCAACGTCGGGACATCAAAAGAGTATGGCTACACCTTC

cdr3_length: 16
clone_size: few
d_call: -
v_call: TRBV20-1
j_call: TRBJ2-3
cdr3_aa: CSASRGLSLPTDTQYF
cdr3_nt: TGCAGTGCTTCGAGGGGTCTTAGCCTCCCCACAGATACGCAGTATTTT

cdr3_length: 15
clone_size: -
d_call: -
v_call: TRBV11-2
j_call: TRBJ2-5
cdr3_aa: CASSLGGGSKQTQYF
cdr3_nt: TGTGCCAGCAGCTTAGGGGGCGGGTCCAAACAGACCCAGTACTTC

cdr3_length: 15
clone_size: -
d_call: -
v_call: TRBV12-3/TRBV12-4
j_call: TRBJ2-7
cdr3_aa: CASSVWRKSSYEQYF
cdr3_nt: TGTGCCAGCAGTGTCTGGCGGAAAAGCTCCTACGAGCAGTACTTC

cdr3_length: 14
clone_size: few
d_call: -
v_call: TRBV5-1
j_call: TRBJ2-1
cdr3_aa: CASSPNSGVNEQFF
cdr3_nt: TGCGCCAGCAGCCCAAATTCAGGGGTCAATGAGCAGTTCTTC

cdr3_length: 14
clone_size: -
d_call: -
v_call: TRBV5-6
j_call: TRBJ1-2
cdr3_aa: CASSLGTTNYGYTF
cdr3_nt: TGTGCCAGCAGCTTGGGGACAACCAACTATGGCTACACCTTC

cdr3_length: 12
clone_size: few
d_call: -
v_call: TRBV20-1
j_call: TRBJ1-1
cdr3_aa: CSAFRMNTEAFF
cdr3_nt: TGCAGTGCTTTTAGAATGAACACTGAAGCTTTCTTT

cdr3_length: 14
clone_size: many
d_call: TRBD2
v_call: TRBV6-5
j_call: TRBJ2-5
cdr3_aa: CASSYGTSEETQYF
cdr3_nt: TGTGCCAGCAGTTACGGTACTAGCGAAGAGACCCAGTACTTC

cdr3_length: 16
clone_size: -
d_call: TRBD2
v_call: TRBV18
j_call: TRBJ2-1
cdr3_aa: CASSRTSGGSYNEQFF
cdr3_nt: TGTGCCAGCTCGCGGACTAGCGGGGGTTCCTACAATGAGCAGTTCTTC

cdr3_length: 13
clone_size: -
d_call: -
v_call: TRBV10-3
j_call: TRBJ1-1
cdr3_aa: CAIRSGIGTEAFF
cdr3_nt: TGTGCCATCAGGTCGGGGATAGGGACTGAAGCTTTCTTT

cdr3_length: 14
clone_size: -
d_call: -
v_call: TRBV20-1
j_call: TRBJ2-3
cdr3_aa: CSARVISSTDTQYF
cdr3_nt: TGCAGTGCTAGAGTTATCTCGAGCACAGATACGCAGTATTTT

cdr3_length: 13
clone_size: -
d_call: -
v_call: TRBV7-9
j_call: TRBJ2-1
cdr3_aa: CASGGGLRDEQFF
cdr3_nt: TGTGCCAGCGGTGGGGGCCTCAGGGATGAGCAGTTCTTC

cdr3_length: 14
clone_size: few
d_call: -
v_call: TRBV9
j_call: TRBJ1-1
cdr3_aa: CASSVEGRTSEAFF
cdr3_nt: TGTGCCAGCAGCGTAGAGGGCAGGACCTCTGAAGCTTTCTTT

cdr3_length: 14
clone_size: once
d_call: -
v_call: TRBV10-3
j_call: TRBJ2-1
cdr3_aa: CAISDQGRYNEQFF
cdr3_nt: TGTGCCATCAGTGATCAGGGTCGCTACAATGAGCAGTTCTTC

cdr3_length: 13
clone_size: -
d_call: -
v_call: TRBV18
j_call: TRBJ2-2
cdr3_aa: CASSGTGHGELFF
cdr3_nt: TGTGCCAGCTCCGGGACGGGACACGGGGAGCTGTTTTTT

cdr3_length: 15
clone_size: many
d_call: -
v_call: TRBV29-1
j_call: TRBJ2-7
cdr3_aa: CSVEGQGGPSYEQYF
cdr3_nt: TGCAGCGTTGAAGGGCAGGGCGGTCCCTCCTACGAGCAGTACTTC

cdr3_length: 13
clone_size: few
d_call: -
v_call: TRBV6-5
j_call: TRBJ1-5
cdr3_aa: CASSWQSNQPQHF
cdr3_nt: TGTGCCAGCAGTTGGCAGAGCAATCAGCCCCAGCATTTT

cdr3_length: 15
clone_size: -
d_call: TRBD1
v_call: TRBV7-2
j_call: TRBJ2-7
cdr3_aa: CASSPRQGQFYEQYF
cdr3_nt: TGTGCCAGCAGCCCCCGACAGGGACAATTTTACGAGCAGTACTTC

cdr3_length: 12
clone_size: -
d_call: -
v_call: TRBV10-3
j_call: TRBJ1-5
cdr3_aa: CAISEQGRPQHF
cdr3_nt: TGTGCCATCAGTGAACAAGGGCGGCCCCAGCATTTT

cdr3_length: 16
clone_size: -
d_call: TRBD1
v_call: TRBV6-1
j_call: TRBJ2-3
cdr3_aa: CASSDLPGQGADTQYF
cdr3_nt: TGTGCCAGCAGTGATTTACCGGGACAGGGGGCAGATACGCAGTATTTT

cdr3_length: 13
clone_size: few
d_call: -
v_call: TRBV3-1
j_call: TRBJ1-1
cdr3_aa: CASSQAEGTEAFF
cdr3_nt: TGTGCCAGCAGCCAAGCTGAAGGTACCGAAGCTTTCTTT

cdr3_length: 13
clone_size: few
d_call: -
v_call: TRBV20-1
j_call: TRBJ1-2
cdr3_aa: CSARVGAGDGYTF
cdr3_nt: TGCAGTGCTAGAGTGGGGGCGGGCGATGGCTACACCTTC

cdr3_length: 15
clone_size: -
d_call: -
v_call: TRBV20-1
j_call: TRBJ2-7
cdr3_aa: CSAWARAGYSYEQYF
cdr3_nt: TGCAGTGCTTGGGCAAGGGCAGGGTATTCCTACGAGCAGTACTTC

cdr3_length: 13
clone_size: few
d_call: -
v_call: TRBV10-3
j_call: TRBJ2-7
cdr3_aa: CATKTGFSYEQYF
cdr3_nt: TGTGCCACCAAAACGGGGTTCTCCTACGAGCAGTACTTC

cdr3_length: 14
clone_size: few
d_call: TRBD1
v_call: TRBV29-1
j_call: TRBJ2-4
cdr3_aa: CSVEGDRGVNIQYF
cdr3_nt: TGCAGCGTTGAAGGAGACAGGGGGGTAAACATTCAGTACTTC

cdr3_length: 9
clone_size: -
d_call: -
v_call: TRBV29-1
j_call: TRBJ1-1
cdr3_aa: CSVRTEAFF
cdr3_nt: TGCAGCGTTCGCACTGAAGCTTTCTTT

cdr3_length: 14
clone_size: few
d_call: -
v_call: TRBV7-2
j_call: TRBJ2-7
cdr3_aa: CASSPDSLSYEQYF
cdr3_nt: TGTGCCAGCAGCCCGGACTCGCTCTCCTACGAGCAGTACTTC

cdr3_length: 15
clone_size: -
d_call: -
v_call: TRBV10-1
j_call: TRBJ2-3
cdr3_aa: CASSEVRRSTDTQYF
cdr3_nt: TGCGCCAGCAGTGAGGTCCGGCGGAGCACAGATACGCAGTATTTT

cdr3_length: 15
clone_size: few
d_call: -
v_call: TRBV20-1
j_call: TRBJ1-2
cdr3_aa: CSARGQGGLNYGYTF
cdr3_nt: TGCAGTGCTAGAGGCCAGGGAGGGTTGAACTATGGCTACACCTTC